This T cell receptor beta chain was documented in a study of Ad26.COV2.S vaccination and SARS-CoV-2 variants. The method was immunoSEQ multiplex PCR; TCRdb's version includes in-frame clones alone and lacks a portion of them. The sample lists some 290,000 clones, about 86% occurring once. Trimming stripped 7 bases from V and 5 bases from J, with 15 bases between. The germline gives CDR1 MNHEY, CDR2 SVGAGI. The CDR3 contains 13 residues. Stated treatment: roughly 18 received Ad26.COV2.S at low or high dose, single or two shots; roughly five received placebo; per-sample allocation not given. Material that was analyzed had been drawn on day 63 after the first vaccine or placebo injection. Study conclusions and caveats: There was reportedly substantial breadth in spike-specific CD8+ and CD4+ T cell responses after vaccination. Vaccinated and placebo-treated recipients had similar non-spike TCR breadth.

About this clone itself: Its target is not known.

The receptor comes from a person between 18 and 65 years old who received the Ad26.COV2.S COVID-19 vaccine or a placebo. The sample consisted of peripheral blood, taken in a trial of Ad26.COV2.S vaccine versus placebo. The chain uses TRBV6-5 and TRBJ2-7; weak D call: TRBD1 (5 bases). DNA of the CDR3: TGTGCCAGCAAGGGGCTCCGTATACACGAGCAGTACTTC. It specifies CASKGLRIHEQYF.